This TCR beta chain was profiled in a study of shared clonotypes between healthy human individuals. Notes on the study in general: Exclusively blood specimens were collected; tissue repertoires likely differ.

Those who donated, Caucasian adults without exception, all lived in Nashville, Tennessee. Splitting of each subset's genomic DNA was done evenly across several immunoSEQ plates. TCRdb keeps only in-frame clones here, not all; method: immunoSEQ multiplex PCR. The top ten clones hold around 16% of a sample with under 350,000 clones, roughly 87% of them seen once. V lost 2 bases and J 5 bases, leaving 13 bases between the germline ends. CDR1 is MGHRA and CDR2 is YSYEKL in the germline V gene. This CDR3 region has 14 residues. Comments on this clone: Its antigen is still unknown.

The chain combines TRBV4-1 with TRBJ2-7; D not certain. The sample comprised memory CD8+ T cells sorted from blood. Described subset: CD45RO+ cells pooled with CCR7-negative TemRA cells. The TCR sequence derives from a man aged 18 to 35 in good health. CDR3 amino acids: CASSQWAHPHEQYF. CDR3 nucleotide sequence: TGCGCCAGCAGCCAATGGGCCCACCCCCACGAGCAGTACTTC.